Here is one T cell receptor beta chain with its context. The entry originates in a study of T cell changes during pregnancy in multiple sclerosis. Libraries were prepared by immunoSEQ multiplex PCR; TCRdb keeps only in-frame clonotypes and omits some of them. The repertoire consists of about 100,000 clones, with approximately 90% occurring once and the leading ten covering roughly 0.79%. CDR1 and CDR2 (germline): SGHRS, YFSETQ. V lost 0 bases to trimming and J lost 8 bases; unmatched junction nucleotides: 13. This CDR3 region has 19 residues. The rearrangement links TRBV5-1 to TRBJ2-1; 14 positions match TRBD2. This sample comprised peripheral blood, obtained in the second trimester of pregnancy. This receptor was identified in a female donor in good health, enrolled as a control in a pregnancy study. The CDR3 protein is CASSLGLAGGRIILDEQFF. DNA for the CDR3: TGCGCCAGCAGCTTGGGACTAGCGGGGGGGCGGATCATCTTGGATGAGCAGTTCTTC.